The 20 T cell receptor beta chains given below trace back to one sample, sequenced in a study of T cell changes during pregnancy in multiple sclerosis. Only in-frame clones appear in the TCRdb table, and some are missing; sequencing was by immunoSEQ multiplex PCR. The table lists around 50,000 clones, about 90% of them singletons, with roughly 0.6% in the top ten. Material: CD4+ T cells from peripheral blood mononuclear cells, obtained after pregnancy. The receptors come from a female donor in good health, enrolled as a control in a pregnancy study.

This chain connects TRBV7-6 to TRBJ2-7; D might be TRBD1 (5 bases). This CDR3 has 14 residues. V was pared by 4 bases and J by 7 bases, with 17 bases between. Germline loops: CDR1 SGHVS, CDR2 FNYEAQ. As DNA, the CDR3 is TGTGCCAGCAGCTCGAGTGGCAGGGTCGAGGAGCAGTACTTC. Encoded protein: CASSSSGRVEEQYF. The complete variable domain, with remaining parts taken from reference TRBV7-6 and TRBJ2-7, reads GAGVSQSPRYKVTKRGQDVALRCDPISGHVSLYWYRQALGQGPEFLTYFNYEAQQDKSGLPNDRFSAERPEGSISTLTIQRTEQRDSAMYRCASSSSGRVEEQYFGPGTRLTVT.

This clone was seen more than once but under ten times. The CDR3 nucleotides are TGTGCCAGCAGCTTAATCGCCTCTAAGCAGTACTTC. This translates into CASSLIASKQYF. J is TRBJ2-7 and V is TRBV7-2; D is unresolved. V was cut by 2 bases and J by 8 bases, with 10 bases left in between. Germline values: CDR1 SGHTA, CDR2 FQGNSA. This CDR3 is 12 amino acids long.

V is TRBV27 and J is TRBJ2-1, with 7 bases matching TRBD1. Germline V lookup: CDR1 MNHEY, CDR2 SMNVEV (reference sequence). The V and J ends lost 6 bases and 3 bases, in that order; junction bases with no gene match: 14. The CDR3 runs 17 residues. CDR3 coding DNA: TGTGCCAGCAGAGATCCCGGGACAGCCCATGTCTACAATGAGCAGTTCTTC. Encoded protein: CASRDPGTAHVYNEQFF.

This clone has a single count. The chain uses TRBV29-1 and TRBJ2-5, with a weak D call TRBD1 (5 bases). Looked up from germline, CDR1 is SQVTM and CDR2 is ANQGSEA. The CDR3 sequence is 12 residues long. Trimming cost V 6 bases and J 5 bases, with 13 bases left between them. CDR3 coding DNA: TGCAGCGTGAAGGAAAAGGGGGAGACCCAGTACTTC. As protein: CSVKEKGETQYF.

CDR3 sequence (DNA): TGTGCCAGTAGTAATAAGCGGGGCCCGGGGCCCTACAATGAGCAGTTCTTC. Translating gives CASSNKRGPGPYNEQFF. The chain combines TRBV19 with TRBJ2-1; 7 bases align to TRBD2. This CDR3 comprises 17 residues. V shed 4 bases and J 2 bases; nucleotides not matched to a gene: 11. The germline gives CDR1 LNHDA, CDR2 SQIVND (reference sequence).

This sequence joins TRBV11-2 and TRBJ2-7, with D possibly matching TRBD2 (5 bases). V was pared by 4 bases and J by 9 bases, with 10 bases between. The CDR3 is 11 residues long. Germline loops: CDR1 SGHAT, CDR2 FQNNGV. The CDR3 nucleotides read TGTGCCAGCAGCTCCTTTGCGGGGCAGTACTTC. Its protein is CASSSFAGQYF. The full variable domain, in which reference TRBV11-2 and TRBJ2-7 provide the parts outside the CDR3, is EAGVAQSPRYKIIEKRQSVAFWCNPISGHATLYWYQQILGQGPKLLIQFQNNGVVDDSQLPKDRFSAERLKGVDSTLKIQPAKLEDSAVYLCASSSFAGQYFGPGTRLTVT.

The V gene is TRBV10-2, the J gene TRBJ1-6; D gene unclear. Germline values: CDR1 WSHSY, CDR2 SAAADI. The V end was cut by 4 bases, the J end by 1 base, with 8 bases between. This CDR3 region has 15 residues. The CDR3 sequence is CASSAVPSYNSPLHF. For the CDR3, the DNA is TGCGCCAGCAGTGCGGTTCCTTCCTATAATTCACCCCTCCACTTT.

The J gene is TRBJ2-3, the V gene TRBV5-1; TRBD2 aligns across 7 bases. V gave up 4 bases and J gave up 3 bases; unmatched junction bases: 8. This CDR3 spans 15 amino acids. Looked up from germline, CDR1 is SGHRS and CDR2 is YFSETQ. This CDR3 is CASSGGRVGTDTQYF. CDR3 DNA: TGCGCCAGCAGCGGAGGGAGGGTCGGTACAGATACGCAGTATTTT. Complete variable domain (other parts from reference TRBV5-1 and TRBJ2-3): KAGVTQTPRYLIKTRGQQVTLSCSPISGHRSVSWYQQTPGQGLQFLFEYFSETQRNKGNFPGRFSGRQFSNSRSEMNVSTLELGDSALYLCASSGGRVGTDTQYFGPGTRLTVL.

This clone has just one count. The rearrangement joins TRBV7-9 to TRBJ1-1; D unclear. Germline lookup yields CDR1 SEHNR and CDR2 FQNEAQ (reference sequence). The V and J ends lost 1 base and 3 bases respectively, with 18 bases between them. The CDR3 loop spans 17 amino acids. CDR3: CASSLGSSGSGDTEAFF. The CDR3, as DNA: TGTGCCAGCAGCTTAGGGTCGTCGGGGAGCGGTGACACTGAAGCTTTCTTT.

This clone was recorded only once. This chain joins TRBV19 and TRBJ1-5, with a possible D match to TRBD1 (6 bases). CDR1 and CDR2 (germline): LNHDA, SQIVND (reference sequence). This CDR3 comprises 14 residues. V shed 5 bases and J shed 5 bases, with 13 bases lying between them. CDR3 loop: CASSSQGTDQPQHF. CDR3 bases: TGTGCCAGTAGTTCGCAGGGGACGGATCAGCCCCAGCATTTT.

The chain links TRBV27 to TRBJ2-7; 8 nucleotides agree with TRBD1. Trimming at V came to 8 bases and at J to 6 bases, leaving 12 bases not matched to a gene. Germline-derived CDR1 and CDR2 are MNHEY and SMNVEV (reference sequence). The CDR3 loop spans 14 amino acids. The CDR3 is CASFRWQGASEQYF. DNA of the CDR3: TGTGCCAGCTTTAGGTGGCAGGGGGCTTCCGAGCAGTACTTC.

The chain joins TRBV30 to TRBJ2-1; the match to TRBD1 covers 9 bases. The CDR3 runs 15 residues. V lost 3 bases to trimming and J lost 6 bases; unmatched junction nucleotides: 9. Germline V lookup: CDR1 GTSNPN, CDR2 SVGIG (reference sequence). CDR3 sequence (DNA): TGTGCCTGGAGCCGCGCCGGGACAGGGCGCAATGAGCAGTTCTTC. As protein: CAWSRAGTGRNEQFF.

The chain joins TRBV5-1 to TRBJ2-7; TRBD1 agrees at 9 bases. The junction had 8 bases not matched to a gene; V was cut back by 7 bases and J by 3 bases. CDR3 length equals 14 residues. Germline V lookup: CDR1 SGHRS, CDR2 YFSETQ. This chain's CDR3 is CASSPGDRVYEQYF. In DNA form, the CDR3 reads TGCGCCAGCTCCCCTGGGGACAGGGTCTACGAGCAGTACTTC.

This clone was picked up one time. This chain uses TRBV19 with TRBJ1-5; TRBD1 matches 10 bases. This CDR3 is 16 amino acids long. V lost 3 bases to trimming and J lost 0 bases; unmatched junction nucleotides: 2. Germline-derived CDR1 and CDR2 are LNHDA and SQIVND (reference sequence). The CDR3 region is CASSIGTGDSNQPQHF. The DNA for the CDR3 is TGTGCCAGTAGTATCGGGACAGGGGATAGCAATCAGCCCCAGCATTTT.

The rearrangement uses TRBV30 and TRBJ2-1, with TRBD2 matching 9 bases. The trim removed 4 bases at V and 4 bases at J, leaving 11 bases unmatched. This CDR3 comprises 16 residues. The germline CDR1 and CDR2 sequences are GTSNPN and SVGIG (reference sequence). The CDR3: CAWTGGDSGGYNEQFF. CDR3 in DNA: TGTGCCTGGACCGGAGGGGATAGCGGGGGTTACAATGAGCAGTTCTTC. The full variable domain, with the rest looked up from reference TRBV30 and TRBJ2-1, is SQTIHQWPATLVQPVGSPLSLECTVEGTSNPNLYWYRQAAGRGLQLLFYSVGIGQISSEVPQNLSASRPQDRQFILSSKKLLLSDSGFYLCAWTGGDSGGYNEQFFGPGTRLTVL.

This clone was seen just once. The chain has TRBV29-1 and TRBJ2-1; D possibly corresponds to TRBD1 (6 bases). The CDR3 loop spans 14 amino acids. V gave up 4 bases and J gave up 4 bases, with 14 bases separating them. Germline V CDR1 and CDR2: SQVTM, ANQGSEA. For the CDR3, the DNA is TGCAGCGTTGCCGTCCGAAGGGGGTACAATGAGCAGTTCTTC. Translated: CSVAVRRGYNEQFF.

CDR3: CATPASRSYEQYF. The CDR3 nucleotides read TGCGCCACGCCCGCATCGAGAAGCTACGAGCAGTACTTC. This chain uses TRBV5-1 with TRBJ2-7, with unresolved D. V was pared by 9 bases and J by 3 bases, with 16 bases between. Germline V lookup: CDR1 SGHRS, CDR2 YFSETQ. This CDR3 spans 13 amino acids.

The chain carries TRBV10-1 and TRBJ1-6; 7 bases fit TRBD1. V lost 8 bases and J lost 6; bases outside the gene matches: 7. This CDR3 has 14 amino acids. Germline assignment: CDR1 WNHNN and CDR2 SYGVQD (reference sequence). Here the CDR3 DNA reads TGCGCCAGCGGCTACAGGGGCGCTAATTCACCCCTCCACTTT. It is translated as CASGYRGANSPLHF.

This clone appeared once. For the CDR3, the DNA is TGTGCCAGCTACTTGGGGGGGCCCACTGAAGCTTTCTTT. Its protein product is CASYLGGPTEAFF. The chain carries TRBV6-1 and TRBJ1-1; perhaps TRBD1 as D (6 bases). This CDR3 has 13 residues. CDR1 MNHNS and CDR2 SASEGT come from the germline V gene. Trimming removed 8 bases at V and 4 bases at J, with 14 bases between.

CDR3 coding DNA: TGTGCCAGCTCTTCGGTCCGGGACAGGGGGCGCGGCTACACCTTC. Residues: CASSSVRDRGRGYTF. V is TRBV11-2 and J is TRBJ1-2; 12 bases are a match to TRBD1. Germline CDR1 is SGHAT and CDR2 is FQNNGV. Losses at the gene ends were 8 bases for V and 8 bases for J; bases not matched to a gene: 12. This CDR3 is built from 15 residues.